A single sample gave rise to the 21 T cell receptor beta chains below, sequenced in a study of metastatic and nonmetastatic thyroid tumors. TCRdb recomputed clones from the PCR reads via MiXCR. The sample includes approximately 24,000 clones, around a fifth of them seen just once. Patients were all untreated before their thyroid surgery. Sample: blood. Every receptor here comes from a male donor with papillary thyroid cancer or a benign thyroid nodule (not recorded which). Some clones in this sample may be carry-over from other donors' samples.

By frequency in the sample, this clone is medium-sized. The chain uses TRBV2 and TRBJ2-7; D gene uncertain. The germline CDR1 and CDR2 sequences are SNHLY and FYNNEI. The CDR3 contains 12 residues. V lost 5 bases, J lost 2 bases, and 7 bases lay in between. Here the CDR3 reads CASSFEAYEQYF. The CDR3 DNA follows: TGTGCCAGCAGTTTCGAAGCCTACGAGCAGTACTTC.

This clone occurred many times. The chain is built from TRBV10-3 and TRBJ1-5, with D uncertain. V was shortened by 10 bases and J by 1 base, with 11 bases between the two germline ends. The CDR3 runs to 13 residues. Germline V lookup: CDR1 ENHRY, CDR2 SYGVKD. CDR3 nucleotide sequence: TGTGCCACGAACCTGGGGAGCAATCAGCCCCAGCATTTT. Translated: CATNLGSNQPQHF.

This clone was counted at least ten times. The V call is TRBV30, the J call TRBJ1-1; possible D gene TRBD1, 5 bases. This CDR3 has 15 residues. Trimming left V 1 base short and J 2 bases short, with 14 bases between. Germline V gives CDR1 GTSNPN, CDR2 SVGIG (reference sequence). CDR3 protein: CAWSGRGGINTEAFF. For the CDR3, the DNA is TGTGCCTGGAGTGGTAGGGGCGGCATAAACACTGAAGCTTTCTTT.

This clone ranks as medium-sized. The chain employs TRBV2 and TRBJ2-7; D may be TRBD2 (6 bases). Looked up from germline, CDR1 is SNHLY and CDR2 is FYNNEI. The CDR3 extends over 12 amino acids. V lost 6 bases and J 7 bases, leaving 13 bases between the germline ends. The CDR3 region is CASRDPAGEQYF. DNA of the CDR3: TGTGCCAGCAGGGACCCCGCGGGAGAGCAGTACTTC.

This clone was detected a few times. V is TRBV6-1 and J is TRBJ2-7, with TRBD2 identical over 9 bases. Per the germline V gene, CDR1 is MNHNS and CDR2 is SASEGT. The ends lost 4 bases at V and 1 base at J; junction bases unmatched: 11. This CDR3 spans 17 amino acids. CDR3 loop: CASSGEAGAGGSYEQYF. The CDR3 region has the DNA TGTGCCAGCAGTGGTGAGGCCGGGGCGGGAGGGTCCTACGAGCAGTACTTC.

This clone was detected many times. The V call is TRBV29-1, the J call TRBJ2-7, with 8 bases matching TRBD2. J was trimmed by 6 bases and V by 5 bases; bases with no gene match: 15. Germline V CDR1 and CDR2: SQVTM, ANQGSEA. The CDR3 loop spans 15 amino acids. The CDR3 DNA reads as TGCAGCGTTTCCCCGGGGGGGGCTATCGGGGGCGAGCAGTACTTC. Protein product: CSVSPGGAIGGEQYF.

Ten or more counts support this clone. V and J are TRBV20-1 and TRBJ1-3; no reliable D call. The CDR3 length is 14 residues. Trimming shortened V by 0 bases and J by 0 bases, and 6 bases separated the two germline ends. Germline V gene sequence: CDR1 DFQATT, CDR2 SNEGSKA (reference sequence). CDR3 bases: TGCAGTGCTAGAGACAGAAACTCTGGAAACACCATATATTTT. It translates to CSARDRNSGNTIYF.

This clone showed up many times. The rearrangement links TRBV10-3 to TRBJ2-1, with 7 bases that match TRBD1. The CDR3 consists of 15 residues. Germline CDR1 reads ENHRY; CDR2 reads SYGVKD. V lost 4 bases and J lost 2; bases outside the gene matches: 5. CDR3 nucleotide sequence: TGTGCCATCAGTGGGGAACAGGGGACCTACAATGAGCAGTTCTTC. This codes for CAISGEQGTYNEQFF.

The chain carries TRBV13 and TRBJ2-1; the D is unclear. V lost 5 bases, J lost 5 bases, and 19 bases lay in between. Per germline, CDR1 PRHDT and CDR2 FYEKMQ (reference sequence). The CDR3 runs 16 residues. The CDR3 sequence is CASSPLLGSRDNEQFF. The CDR3 nucleotides are TGTGCCAGCAGCCCGCTTTTAGGGTCCCGTGACAATGAGCAGTTCTTC.

The chain joins TRBV19 to TRBJ2-7, with D possibly TRBD1 on 5 matching bases. The ends were cut back, 6 bases at V and 6 bases at J, with 12 bases in the middle. Germline V gene sequence: CDR1 LNHDA, CDR2 SQIVND (reference sequence). The CDR3 spans 12 residues. The CDR3 DNA reads TGTGCCAGTAGCCCTGACAGTGTCGAGCAGTACTTC. Encoded protein: CASSPDSVEQYF.

This clone was recorded at least ten times. This sequence joins TRBV20-1 and TRBJ2-3; a possible D gene is TRBD1 (5 bases). V lost 0 bases and J 4 bases, leaving 17 bases between the germline ends. Germline assignment: CDR1 DFQATT and CDR2 SNEGSKA (reference sequence). The CDR3 is made up of 16 amino acids. CDR3 DNA: TGCAGTGCTAGAGATTCTTCGGCAGGGTATGCAGATACGCAGTATTTT. It encodes CSARDSSAGYADTQYF.

This clone was counted between two and nine times. The V gene is TRBV6-1, the J gene TRBJ2-7, with TRBD2 as a possible D gene (7 bases). Germline CDR1 is MNHNS and CDR2 is SASEGT. V was clipped by 6 bases and J by 5 bases, with 20 bases between them. The CDR3 extends over 15 amino acids. The CDR3 reads CASRGGQGSVHEQYF. For the CDR3, the DNA is TGTGCCAGCAGGGGAGGGCAGGGGAGCGTCCACGAGCAGTACTTC.

The sample holds many counts of this clone. This sample also contains other DNA sequences that code for the same CDR3. The chain is built from TRBV28 and TRBJ1-4; D remains ambiguous. Germline V lookup: CDR1 MDHEN, CDR2 SYDVKM. CDR3 length: 17 amino acids. V lost 5 bases and J lost 8, with 24 bases in between. CDR3 region: CASSPFYSPSVGEKLFF. The CDR3 nucleotides are TGTGCCAGCAGTCCTTTCTATTCACCAAGCGTGGGGGAAAAACTGTTTTTT. Looking up the rest from reference TRBV28 and TRBJ1-4 gives the full variable domain: DVKVTQSSRYLVKRTGEKVFLECVQDMDHENMFWYRQDPGLGLRLIYFSYDVKMKEKGDIPEGYSVSREKKERFSLILESASTNQTSMYLCASSPFYSPSVGEKLFFGSGTQLSVL.

This clone has a handful of counts. The rearrangement links TRBV15 to TRBJ1-6; D might be TRBD1 (5 bases). The CDR3 totals 14 residues. Germline CDR1 LNHNV, CDR2 YYDKDF (reference sequence). Trimming left V 1 base short and J 7 bases short, with 8 bases between. CDR3 bases: TGTGCCACCAGCAGAGGGGGGGGGAATTCACCCCTCCACTTT. Its translation is CATSRGGGNSPLHF. The full variable domain, with the rest looked up from reference TRBV15 and TRBJ1-6, is DAMVIQNPRYQVTQFGKPVTLSCSQTLNHNVMYWYQQKSSQAPKLLFHYYDKDFNNEADTPDNFQSRRPNTSFCFLDIRSPGLGDTAMYLCATSRGGGNSPLHFGNGTRLTVT.

This chain links TRBV19 with TRBJ2-2, with 13 bases matching TRBD2. CDR1 is LNHDA and CDR2 is SQIVND in the germline V gene (reference sequence). Trimming took 5 bases from V and 6 from J; bases not matched to a gene: 6. This CDR3 comprises 16 residues. The CDR3 here is CASSPWTSGSAGELFF. The CDR3, as DNA: TGTGCCAGTAGTCCATGGACTAGCGGGAGTGCCGGGGAGCTGTTTTTT.

At least ten counts were recorded for this clone. The chain links TRBV25-1 to TRBJ2-5, with TRBD1 matching over 10 bases. The CDR3 runs to 15 residues. In germline, CDR1 is MGHDK, CDR2 SYGVNS. V trimming: 4 bases; J trimming: 2 bases; junction bases outside the gene matches: 4. CDR3 DNA: TGTGCCAGCAGTGGGGGACAGGGGCCTCAAGAGACCCAGTACTTC. The encoded protein is CASSGGQGPQETQYF.

There are a few counts of this clone. The chain uses TRBV11-2 and TRBJ2-2; weak D call: TRBD2 (7 bases). The CDR3 length is 21 residues. Germline V lookup: CDR1 SGHAT, CDR2 FQNNGV. V was trimmed by 0 bases and J by 5 bases, leaving 28 bases between them. As DNA, the CDR3 is TGTGCCAGCAGCTTAGATCCTCGGGACAAATCGGGCGGCGGGAGAACCGGGGAGCTGTTTTTT. Its translation is CASSLDPRDKSGGGRTGELFF.

This clone appeared many times. The chain employs TRBV27 and TRBJ2-3; the match to TRBD2 covers 9 bases. In germline, CDR1 is MNHEY, CDR2 SMNVEV (reference sequence). V lost 4 bases to trimming and J lost 2 bases; unmatched junction nucleotides: 4. CDR3 length: 15 amino acids. The CDR3 sequence is CASSSGLAVTDTQYF. DNA for the CDR3: TGTGCCAGCAGTTCGGGACTAGCAGTCACAGATACGCAGTATTTT.

This clone was found a few times. The chain links TRBV15 to TRBJ2-1; unclear D gene. Between the trimmed V and J ends, which lost 0 bases and 3 bases, there was a span of 12 bases. CDR3 length equals 16 residues. Per germline, CDR1 LNHNV and CDR2 YYDKDF (reference sequence). CDR3 sequence reads: CATSRESPGYYNEQFF. Here the CDR3 DNA reads TGTGCCACCAGCAGAGAGTCCCCAGGATACTACAATGAGCAGTTCTTC. The variable domain in full, with the rest retrieved from reference TRBV15 and TRBJ2-1, is DAMVIQNPRYQVTQFGKPVTLSCSQTLNHNVMYWYQQKSSQAPKLLFHYYDKDFNNEADTPDNFQSRRPNTSFCFLDIRSPGLGDTAMYLCATSRESPGYYNEQFFGPGTRLTVL.

This clone occurred a few times. This rearrangement joins TRBV7-2 to TRBJ2-7; 7 positions agree with TRBD1. This CDR3 is 15 amino acids long. Germline assignment: CDR1 SGHTA and CDR2 FQGNSA. With 8 bases clipped from V and 7 bases from J, the junction kept 17 bases outside the gene matches. The CDR3 bases are TGTGCCAGCCAACTAGGAACAGGGGCTCGCGGAGAGCAGTACTTC. Encoded protein: CASQLGTGARGEQYF.

Many counts were recorded for this clone. Here the CDR3 reads CAISDTRDRDYNEQFF. The CDR3 DNA reads TGTGCCATCAGTGATACAAGGGACAGGGACTACAATGAGCAGTTCTTC. The chain carries TRBV10-3 and TRBJ2-1, with 9 bases matching TRBD1. This CDR3 contains 16 residues. Germline CDR1 and CDR2: ENHRY and SYGVKD. V was pared by 3 bases and J by 3 bases, with 6 bases of the junction left unmatched.